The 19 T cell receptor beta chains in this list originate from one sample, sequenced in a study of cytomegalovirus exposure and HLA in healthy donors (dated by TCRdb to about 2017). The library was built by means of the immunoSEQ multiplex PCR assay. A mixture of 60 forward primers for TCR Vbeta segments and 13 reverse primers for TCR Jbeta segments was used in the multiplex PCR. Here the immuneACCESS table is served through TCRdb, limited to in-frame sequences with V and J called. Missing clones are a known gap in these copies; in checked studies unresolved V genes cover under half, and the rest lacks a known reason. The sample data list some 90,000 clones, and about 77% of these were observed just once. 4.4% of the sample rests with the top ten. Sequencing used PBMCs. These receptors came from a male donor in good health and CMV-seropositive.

Here the CDR3 DNA reads TGTGCCAGCAGCTCACCCCGGGACAGTGGAAACACCATATATTTT. Residues: CASSSPRDSGNTIYF. This chain links TRBV7-9 with TRBJ1-3, with TRBD1 matching over 7 bases. The CDR3 spans 15 residues. Germline assignment: CDR1 SEHNR and CDR2 FQNEAQ (reference sequence). With 4 bases clipped from V and 3 bases from J, the junction kept 6 bases outside the gene matches.

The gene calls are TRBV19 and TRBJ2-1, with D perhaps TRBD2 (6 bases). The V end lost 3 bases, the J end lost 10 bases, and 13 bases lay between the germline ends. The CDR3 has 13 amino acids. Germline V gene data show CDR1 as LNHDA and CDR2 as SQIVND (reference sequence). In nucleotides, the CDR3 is TGTGCCAGTAGTATGCGGGCGGCGGGGGAGCAGTTCTTC. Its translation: CASSMRAAGEQFF.

The CDR3 here is CASSGDRADGYTF. CDR3 DNA sequence: TGTGCCAGCAGTGGGGACAGGGCAGATGGCTACACCTTC. The chain combines TRBV2 with TRBJ1-2, with TRBD1 matching 9 bases. Unmatched junction bases numbered 3, after V lost 4 bases and J lost 6 bases. The CDR3 extends over 13 amino acids. Germline V gene data show CDR1 as SNHLY and CDR2 as FYNNEI.

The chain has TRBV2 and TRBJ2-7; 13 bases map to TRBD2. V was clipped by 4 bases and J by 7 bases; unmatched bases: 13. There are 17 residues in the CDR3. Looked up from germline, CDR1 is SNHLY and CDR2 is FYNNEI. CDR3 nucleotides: TGTGCCAGCAGTGGATACGTAGGACTAGCGGGAGAGGAGGAGCAGTACTTC. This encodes CASSGYVGLAGEEEQYF.

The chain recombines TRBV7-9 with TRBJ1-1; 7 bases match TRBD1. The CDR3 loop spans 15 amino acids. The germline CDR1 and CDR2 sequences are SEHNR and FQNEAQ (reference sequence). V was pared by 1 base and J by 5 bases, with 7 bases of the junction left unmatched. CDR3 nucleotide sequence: TGTGCCAGCAGCTTAGGAGTACAGGGGTGGACTGAAGCTTTCTTT. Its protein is CASSLGVQGWTEAFF.

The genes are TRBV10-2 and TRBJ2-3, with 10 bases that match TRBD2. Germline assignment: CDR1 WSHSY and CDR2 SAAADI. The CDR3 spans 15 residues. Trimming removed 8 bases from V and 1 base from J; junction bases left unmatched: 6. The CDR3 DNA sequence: TGCGCCAGCTGTTTAGCGGGAGGCCGCACAGATACGCAGTATTTT. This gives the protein CASCLAGGRTDTQYF.

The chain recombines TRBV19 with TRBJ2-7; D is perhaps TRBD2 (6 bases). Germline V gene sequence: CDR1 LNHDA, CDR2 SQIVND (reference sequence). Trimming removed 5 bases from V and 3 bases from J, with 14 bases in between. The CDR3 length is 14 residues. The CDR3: CASSPPAGFYEQYF. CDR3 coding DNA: TGTGCCAGTAGTCCGCCTGCGGGGTTCTACGAGCAGTACTTC.

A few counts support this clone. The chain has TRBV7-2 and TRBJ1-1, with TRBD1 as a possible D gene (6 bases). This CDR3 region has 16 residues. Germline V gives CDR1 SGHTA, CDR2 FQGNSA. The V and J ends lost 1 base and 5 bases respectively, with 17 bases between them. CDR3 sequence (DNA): TGTGCCAGCAGCTTAGGACAGAGGGGGGGTCGGACTGAAGCTTTCTTT. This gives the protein CASSLGQRGGRTEAFF.

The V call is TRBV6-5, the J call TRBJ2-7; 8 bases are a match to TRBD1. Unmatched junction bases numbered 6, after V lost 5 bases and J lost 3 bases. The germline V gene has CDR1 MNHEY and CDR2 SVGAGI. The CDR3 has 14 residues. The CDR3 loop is CASSRGQAYYEQYF. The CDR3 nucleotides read TGTGCCAGCAGTCGGGGACAGGCTTACTACGAGCAGTACTTC.

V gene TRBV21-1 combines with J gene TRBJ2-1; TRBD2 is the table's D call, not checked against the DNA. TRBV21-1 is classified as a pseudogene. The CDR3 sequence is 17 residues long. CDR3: CASSKIGLAGSYNEQFF. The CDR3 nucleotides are TGTGCCAGCAGCAAAATCGGTCTAGCGGGCTCCTACAATGAGCAGTTCTTC.

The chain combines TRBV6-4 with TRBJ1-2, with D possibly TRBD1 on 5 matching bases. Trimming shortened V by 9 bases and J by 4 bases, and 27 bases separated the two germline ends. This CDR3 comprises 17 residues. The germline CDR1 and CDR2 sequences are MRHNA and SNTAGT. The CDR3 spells CASDLGARHSPLYGYTF. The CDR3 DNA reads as TGTGCCAGTGACCTAGGGGCCCGACATTCCCCGCTCTATGGCTACACCTTC.

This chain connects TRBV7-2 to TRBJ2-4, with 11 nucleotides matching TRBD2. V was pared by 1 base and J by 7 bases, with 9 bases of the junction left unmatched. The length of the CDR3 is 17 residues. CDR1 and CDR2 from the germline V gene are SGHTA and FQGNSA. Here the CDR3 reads CASSLGIAGGHSNIQYF. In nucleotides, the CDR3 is TGTGCCAGCAGCTTAGGGATAGCGGGGGGGCACTCTAACATTCAGTACTTC. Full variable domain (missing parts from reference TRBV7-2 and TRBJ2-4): GAGVSQSPSNKVTEKGKDVELRCDPISGHTALYWYRQSLGQGLEFLIYFQGNSAPDKSGLPSDRFSAERTGGSVSTLTIQRTQQEDSAVYLCASSLGIAGGHSNIQYFGAGTRLSVL.

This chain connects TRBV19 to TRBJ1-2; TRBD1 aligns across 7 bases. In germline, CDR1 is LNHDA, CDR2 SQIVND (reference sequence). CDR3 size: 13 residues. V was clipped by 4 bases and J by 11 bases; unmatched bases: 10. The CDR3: CASSTGTAVGYTF. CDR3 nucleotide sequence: TGTGCCAGTAGTACAGGGACAGCTGTGGGGTACACCTTC.

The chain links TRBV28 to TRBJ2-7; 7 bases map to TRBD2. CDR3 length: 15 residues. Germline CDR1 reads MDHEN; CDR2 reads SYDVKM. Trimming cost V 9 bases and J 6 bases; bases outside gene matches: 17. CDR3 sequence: CASLPNGLGSTEQYF. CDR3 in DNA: TGTGCCAGTTTACCCAATGGACTAGGCTCTACCGAGCAGTACTTC.

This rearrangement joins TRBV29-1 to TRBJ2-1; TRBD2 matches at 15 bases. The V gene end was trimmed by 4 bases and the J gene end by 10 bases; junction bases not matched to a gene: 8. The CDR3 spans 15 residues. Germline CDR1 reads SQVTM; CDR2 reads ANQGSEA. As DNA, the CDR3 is TGCAGCGTTGGCCACGGACTAGCGGGGGGGATCGAGCAGTTCTTC. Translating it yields CSVGHGLAGGIEQFF.

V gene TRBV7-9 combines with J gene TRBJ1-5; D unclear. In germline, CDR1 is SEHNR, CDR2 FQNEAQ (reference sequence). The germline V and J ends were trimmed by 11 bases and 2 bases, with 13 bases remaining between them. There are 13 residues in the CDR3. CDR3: CAGSGSGNQPQHF. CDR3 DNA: TGTGCCGGCTCGGGGTCGGGCAATCAGCCCCAGCATTTT.

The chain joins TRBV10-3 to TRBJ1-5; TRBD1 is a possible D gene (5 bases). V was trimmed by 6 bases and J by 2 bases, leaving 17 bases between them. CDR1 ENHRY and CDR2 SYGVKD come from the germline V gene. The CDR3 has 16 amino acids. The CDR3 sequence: CAIRQAGGVGNQPQHF. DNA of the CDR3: TGTGCCATCAGGCAGGCGGGGGGGGTAGGCAATCAGCCCCAGCATTTT.

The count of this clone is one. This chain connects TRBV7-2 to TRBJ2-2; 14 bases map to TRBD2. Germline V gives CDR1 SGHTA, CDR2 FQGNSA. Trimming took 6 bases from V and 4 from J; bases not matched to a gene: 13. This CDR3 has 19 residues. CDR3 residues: CASRGISTSGGAGTGELFF. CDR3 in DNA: TGTGCCAGCAGGGGGATCTCGACTAGCGGGGGGGCGGGCACCGGGGAGCTGTTTTTT.

CDR3 sequence reads: CASSSSAPPLGYTF. In DNA form, the CDR3 reads TGTGCCAGCAGTTCATCGGCTCCTCCTCTTGGCTACACCTTC. The genes are TRBV27 and TRBJ1-2, with D hard to call. The V and J ends lost 4 bases and 7 bases respectively, with 16 bases between them. The germline V gene encodes CDR1 MNHEY and CDR2 SMNVEV (reference sequence). CDR3 length: 14 amino acids.